This passage covers 22 T cell receptor beta chains from one sample sequenced in a study of identical twins' blood T cells. MiXCR, applied by TCRdb to the 5' RACE reads, yields one record per CDR3 protein. Among a few hundred thousand distinct CDR3 sequences listed, 25% to 35% were seen once. Sequencing was performed on PBMCs. Receptor source: a woman aged 18 to 55 in good health.

This clonotype has at least ten counts. The V and J genes are TRBV21-1 and TRBJ1-1. TRBV21-1 is noted as a pseudogene. The CDR3 has 19 residues. The DNA of the CDR3 is TGTGCCAGCAGCCCCACCCCTCCAGTCCGGGGTATAAAACACACTGAAGCTTTCTTT. Residues: CASSPTPPVRGIKHTEAFF.

This chain joins TRBV19 and TRBJ1-1; no reliable D call. The germline V gene encodes CDR1 LNHDA and CDR2 SQIVND (reference sequence). This CDR3 is 12 amino acids long. Trimming shortened V by 5 bases and J by 9 bases, and 13 bases separated the two germline ends. CDR3 loop: CASSFDDVKAFF. In DNA, the CDR3 is TGTGCCAGTAGTTTCGACGACGTGAAAGCTTTCTTT.

In its sample, this clonotype was seen a few times. This chain connects TRBV29-1 to TRBJ1-3; no definite D call. Germline V gives CDR1 SQVTM, CDR2 ANQGSEA. The CDR3 covers 12 residues. Trimming took 4 bases from V and 2 from J, leaving 6 bases between them. CDR3 DNA: TGCAGCGTTGGGCAGGCTGGAAACACCATATATTTT. Translating gives CSVGQAGNTIYF.

J is TRBJ1-1 and V is TRBV20-1; D may be TRBD1 (5 bases). Germline-derived CDR1 and CDR2 are DFQATT and SNEGSKA (reference sequence). The CDR3 is 12 amino acids. The CDR3 sequence: CSVIQGWGEAFF. The CDR3 bases are TGCAGCGTAATCCAGGGATGGGGTGAAGCTTTCTTT.

Comment on this clonotype: The germline gene is not matched at one end of the junction; a read error may be the cause. The rearrangement links TRBV12-3 or TRBV12-4 to TRBJ1-1; D possibly corresponds to TRBD1 (5 bases). The CDR3 has 13 amino acids. The CDR3 spells CASSLGQGVEAFF. The CDR3 DNA is TGTGCCAGCAGCTTAGGTCAGGGCGTTGAAGCTTTCTTT.

The chain combines TRBV20-1 with TRBJ2-3; 9 bases match TRBD2. Looked up from germline, CDR1 is DFQATT and CDR2 is SNEGSKA (reference sequence). V lost 6 bases and J lost 4; bases outside the gene matches: 8. This CDR3 has 14 amino acids. The CDR3 loop reads CSASLGGRADTQYF. The DNA for the CDR3 is TGCAGTGCCTCCTTGGGCGGGAGGGCAGATACGCAGTATTTT.

A few counts support this clonotype. This chain connects TRBV29-1 to TRBJ1-2; tentatively, D is TRBD1 (6 bases). Trimming left V 4 bases short and J 7 bases short, with 13 bases between. Germline CDR1 reads SQVTM; CDR2 reads ANQGSEA. The CDR3 is 12 amino acids. The DNA for the CDR3 is TGCAGCGTTGCGAGGGGGGAAAGTGGCTACACCTTC. Translating it yields CSVARGESGYTF.

The chain carries TRBV11-2 and TRBJ2-2, with no clear D. Germline lookup yields CDR1 SGHAT and CDR2 FQNNGV. There are 13 residues in the CDR3. V was clipped by 10 bases and J by 0 bases, with 9 bases between them. In DNA form, the CDR3 reads TGTGCCACCCTCCCGACGAACACCGGGGAGCTGTTTTTT. Residues: CATLPTNTGELFF.

This clonotype was counted only a few times. This chain's CDR3 is CASSLLVSSNQPQHF. CDR3 in DNA: TGCGCCAGCAGCCTCTTAGTTTCGAGCAATCAGCCCCAGCATTTT. The chain links TRBV4-3 to TRBJ1-5; D gene ambiguous. Germline V CDR1 and CDR2: LGHNA, YSLEER. This CDR3 has 15 amino acids. V lost 4 bases, J lost 1 base, and 11 bases lay in between.

The CDR3 loop is CASSNEVEAEAFF. The CDR3 DNA sequence: TGCGCCAGCAGCAACGAAGTGGAAGCCGAAGCTTTCTTT. V usage is TRBV5-1 and J usage is TRBJ1-1; D gene uncertain. The CDR3 loop spans 13 amino acids. The germline V and J ends were trimmed by 4 bases and 8 bases, with 15 bases remaining between them. Germline-derived CDR1 and CDR2 are SGHRS and YFSETQ.

The CDR3 sequence: CATTMAGGFYGYTF. The CDR3 nucleotides read TGTGCCACGACCATGGCCGGCGGATTCTATGGCTACACCTTC. The chain combines TRBV19 with TRBJ1-2, with D hard to call. This CDR3 is built from 14 residues. Germline CDR1 LNHDA, CDR2 SQIVND (reference sequence). Trimming took off 10 bases at V and 4 bases at J, with 19 bases between the two ends.

The chain is built from TRBV24-1 and TRBJ2-1, with 9 bases lining up with TRBD2. Per the germline V gene, CDR1 is KGHDR and CDR2 is SFDVKD. V lost 9 bases to trimming and J lost 10 bases; unmatched junction nucleotides: 15. The CDR3 is 15 residues long. The CDR3 nucleotides read TGTGCCACCTCATTCTGGCGGGGGGGCCTCTGGGAGCAGTTCTTC. Translated: CATSFWRGGLWEQFF.

This clonotype was seen many times. This sequence joins TRBV29-1 and TRBJ1-1; D is ambiguous. The CDR3 sequence is 10 residues long. Trimming stripped 2 bases from V and 9 bases from J, with 7 bases between. Germline-derived CDR1 and CDR2 are SQVTM and ANQGSEA. The CDR3 here is CSVEYPKAFF. The CDR3 coding sequence is TGCAGCGTTGAATACCCCAAAGCTTTCTTT.

This chain uses TRBV5-6 with TRBJ2-6; D ambiguous. CDR3 length equals 15 residues. Germline loops: CDR1 SGHDT, CDR2 YYEEEE. V was shortened by 3 bases and J by 0 bases, with 7 bases between the two germline ends. The CDR3 spells CASSSIHSGANVLTF. CDR3 DNA sequence: TGTGCCAGCAGCTCTATTCACTCTGGGGCCAACGTCCTGACTTTC.

This clonotype was observed many times. J is TRBJ2-1 and V is TRBV27; no firm D call. The germline V and J ends were trimmed by 3 bases and 0 bases, with 12 bases remaining between them. This CDR3 comprises 16 residues. CDR1 is MNHEY, CDR2 SMNVEV, per germline (reference sequence). The CDR3 nucleotides are TGTGCCAGCAGTTTCCGAGGAACGAGCTCCTACAATGAGCAGTTCTTC. Its translation: CASSFRGTSSYNEQFF.

The J gene is TRBJ2-3, the V gene TRBV2; possibly TRBD1 or TRBD2 for D (5 bases each). CDR1 is SNHLY and CDR2 is FYNNEI in the germline V gene. The CDR3 totals 14 residues. Trimming shortened V by 7 bases and J by 0 bases, and 11 bases separated the two germline ends. The CDR3, as DNA: TGTGCCAGCATTATGGGACCGAGCACAGATACGCAGTATTTT. This translates into CASIMGPSTDTQYF. Combining the CDR3 with reference TRBV2 and TRBJ2-3 gives the whole variable domain EPEVTQTPSHQVTQMGQEVILRCVPISNHLYFYWYRQILGQKVEFLVSFYNNEISEKSEIFDDQFSVERPDGSNFTLKIRSTKLEDSAMYFCASIMGPSTDTQYFGPGTRLTVL.

CDR3 loop: CASGGRLQETQYF. CDR3 nucleotides: TGTGCCAGCGGAGGACGGTTACAAGAGACCCAGTACTTC. The chain joins TRBV19 to TRBJ2-5, with D perhaps matching TRBD2 (5 bases). V lost 9 bases and J 2 bases, leaving 13 bases between the germline ends. CDR1 and CDR2 from the germline V gene are LNHDA and SQIVND (reference sequence). CDR3 size: 13 residues.

The chain combines TRBV11-2 with TRBJ1-1, with no clear D. The CDR3 runs 13 residues. The ends were cut back, 3 bases at V and 10 bases at J, with 15 bases in the middle. Germline V gives CDR1 SGHAT, CDR2 FQNNGV. The CDR3 loop is CASSFTGESRAFF. The CDR3 nucleotides are TGTGCCAGCAGCTTCACCGGGGAAAGTCGAGCTTTCTTT.

CDR3 coding DNA: TGCAGTGCGAACAGGGGGCTCAATGAGCAGTTCTTC. As protein: CSANRGLNEQFF. The chain employs TRBV20-1 and TRBJ2-1; 9 nucleotides agree with TRBD1. Germline CDR1 reads DFQATT; CDR2 reads SNEGSKA (reference sequence). The CDR3 extends over 12 amino acids. With 6 bases clipped from V and 6 bases from J, the junction kept 3 bases outside the gene matches.

This clonotype occurred many times. V and J are TRBV29-1 and TRBJ1-5; TRBD1 aligns across 9 bases. The germline V gene has CDR1 SQVTM and CDR2 ANQGSEA. The length of the CDR3 is 16 residues. V lost 2 bases and J lost 2; bases outside the gene matches: 7. CDR3 in amino acids: CSVEPDRGYGNQPQHF. In nucleotides, the CDR3 is TGCAGCGTTGAACCGGACAGGGGCTACGGCAATCAGCCCCAGCATTTT. Full variable domain (remainder filled in from reference TRBV29-1 and TRBJ1-5): SAVISQKPSRDICQRGTSLTIQCQVDSQVTMMFWYRQQPGQSLTLIATANQGSEATYESGFVIDKFPISRPNLTFSTLTVSNMSPEDSSIYLCSVEPDRGYGNQPQHFGDGTRLSIL.

This clonotype was seen repeatedly, ten times or more. The chain employs TRBV6-2 or TRBV6-3 and TRBJ2-1, with 7 bases matching TRBD1. Germline V gene sequence: CDR1 MNHEY, CDR2 SVGEGT. The CDR3 extends over 13 amino acids. With 4 bases clipped from V and 6 bases from J, the junction kept 3 bases outside the gene matches. The chain's CDR3 is CASSWGQLNEQFF. The CDR3 DNA follows: TGTGCCAGCAGTTGGGGACAGCTCAATGAGCAGTTCTTC.

This clonotype has a handful of counts. The chain joins TRBV29-1 to TRBJ1-3; the match to TRBD1 covers 8 bases. Germline CDR1 reads SQVTM; CDR2 reads ANQGSEA. J gave up 2 bases and V 0 bases, and 6 bases lay outside the gene matches. The CDR3 consists of 16 residues. The CDR3 spells CSVEEGGRGPGNTIYF. For the CDR3, the DNA is TGCAGCGTTGAAGAAGGTGGCAGGGGGCCTGGAAACACCATATATTTT.